This record looks at one TCR beta chain sequence and its context. The antigen is undetermined. Under the ViraFEST assay, PBMC were stimulated with viral peptide pools so that antigen-specific CD4+ T cells expanded. Sequencing was performed afterwards. Scientists isolated CD4+ T cells after an approximately 10-day culture period ended. The cohort was immunized with two doses of either the BNT162b2 or mRNA-1273 vaccine. Cultivation was performed at a few million PBMC per well with roughly 10 IU/ml IL-2 and around 10 ug/ml peptides added. The entry originates in a study of vaccination effects on CD4 cells after COVID-19. Study as a whole: Samples were taken post-vaccine, and their median timing was 72 days after the second dose.

Profiling relied on immunoSEQ multiplex PCR, and the TCRdb table lists in-frame clones only, not all of them. The table shows about 61,000 clones, with approximately 73% occurring only once. Germline V gene sequence: CDR1 KGHDR, CDR2 SFDVKD. The CDR3 contains 13 residues. Trimming stripped 4 bases from V and 5 bases from J, with 10 bases between. This chain connects TRBV24-1 to TRBJ1-2, with D hard to call. The material sequenced was CD4+ T cells from PBMCs cultured with HCoV-229E spike peptides, taken after COVID-19 vaccination. This clonotype was obtained from a human donor who received a COVID-19 vaccine. CDR3 residues: CATSEEGTYGYTF. CDR3 nucleotide sequence: TGTGCCACCAGTGAGGAAGGAACATATGGCTACACCTTC.